The rows below give T cell receptor beta chains drawn from one sample of a study of T cell responses to AZD1222 COVID-19 vaccine. TCRdb keeps only in-frame clones here, not all; method: immunoSEQ multiplex PCR. The table lists 85,000 to 95,000 clones, 90% of them singletons, with roughly 8.1% in the top ten. Sequencing was performed on peripheral blood, taken on day 0 of AZD1222 vaccination. Every receptor here comes from an adult in good health. The CDR3 runs from the conserved cysteine through the conserved F or W. The order of the fields is V gene, D gene, clone size, J gene, CDR3 length, CDR3 protein, CDR3 DNA. D genes are given only for firm matches. Clone size is given for some rows only: seen once, a few or many times, or a class if the clone is expanded.

>TRBV7-2|TRBD2|-|TRBJ2-6|17
CASSSHSTSPGANVLTF
TGTGCCAGCAGCTCCCACTCGACTAGCCCTGGGGCCAACGTCCTGACTTTC
>TRBV11-2|-|-|TRBJ2-1|18
CASSSRISRGASYNEQFF
TGTGCCAGCAGCTCAAGGATAAGTCGGGGGGCGTCCTACAATGAGCAGTTCTTC
>TRBV12-5|-|-|TRBJ2-5|13
CASGSSGGETQYF
TGTGCTAGTGGTTCGTCCGGAGGGGAGACCCAGTACTTC
>TRBV7-3|TRBD2|-|TRBJ2-5|16
CASSAGLAGGQETQYF
TGTGCCAGCAGCGCCGGACTAGCGGGGGGGCAAGAGACCCAGTACTTC
>TRBV25-1|-|-|TRBJ2-2|13
CASSEWVTGELFF
TGTGCCAGCAGTGAATGGGTCACCGGGGAGCTGTTTTTT
>TRBV11-1|-|few|TRBJ1-1|12
CASSTLNTEAFF
TGTGCCAGCAGCACCTTGAACACTGAAGCTTTCTTT
>TRBV6-6|-|-|TRBJ2-5|16
CASSYSGQASGETQYF
TGTGCCAGCAGTTACTCTGGGCAGGCCTCGGGGGAGACCCAGTACTTC
>TRBV5-4|TRBD1|-|TRBJ1-3|16
CASSLASGGAGNTIYF
TGTGCCAGCAGCTTGGCGTCAGGGGGCGCTGGAAACACCATATATTTT
>TRBV6-1|TRBD1|once|TRBJ2-1|17
CASSEALGQGTYNEQFF
TGTGCCAGCAGTGAAGCTTTAGGACAGGGCACCTACAATGAGCAGTTCTTC
>TRBV3-1/TRBV3-2|-|-|TRBJ1-5|17
CASSQDLGTAGSQPQHF
TGTGCCAGCAGCCAAGATCTTGGGACGGCCGGGAGTCAGCCCCAGCATTTT
>TRBV7-2|TRBD2|-|TRBJ2-5|13
CASSYVAGETQYF
TGTGCCAGCAGCTACGTAGCGGGGGAGACCCAGTACTTC